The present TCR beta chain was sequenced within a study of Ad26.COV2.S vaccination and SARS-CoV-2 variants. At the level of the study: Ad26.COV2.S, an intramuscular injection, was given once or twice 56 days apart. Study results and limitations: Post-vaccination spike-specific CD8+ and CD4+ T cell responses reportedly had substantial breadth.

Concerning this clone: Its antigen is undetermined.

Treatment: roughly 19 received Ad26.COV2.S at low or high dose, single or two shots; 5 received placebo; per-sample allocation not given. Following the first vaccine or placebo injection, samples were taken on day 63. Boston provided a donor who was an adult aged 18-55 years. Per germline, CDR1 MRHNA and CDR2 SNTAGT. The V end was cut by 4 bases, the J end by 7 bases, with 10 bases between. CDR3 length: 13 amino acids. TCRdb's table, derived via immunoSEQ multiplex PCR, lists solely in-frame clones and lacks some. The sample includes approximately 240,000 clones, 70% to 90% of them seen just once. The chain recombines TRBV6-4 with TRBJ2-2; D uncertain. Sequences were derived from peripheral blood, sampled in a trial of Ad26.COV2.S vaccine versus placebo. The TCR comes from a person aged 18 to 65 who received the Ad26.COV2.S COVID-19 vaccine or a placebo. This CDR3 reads CASSVLVGGELFF. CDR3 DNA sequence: TGTGCCAGCAGTGTTCTAGTTGGCGGGGAGCTGTTTTTT.